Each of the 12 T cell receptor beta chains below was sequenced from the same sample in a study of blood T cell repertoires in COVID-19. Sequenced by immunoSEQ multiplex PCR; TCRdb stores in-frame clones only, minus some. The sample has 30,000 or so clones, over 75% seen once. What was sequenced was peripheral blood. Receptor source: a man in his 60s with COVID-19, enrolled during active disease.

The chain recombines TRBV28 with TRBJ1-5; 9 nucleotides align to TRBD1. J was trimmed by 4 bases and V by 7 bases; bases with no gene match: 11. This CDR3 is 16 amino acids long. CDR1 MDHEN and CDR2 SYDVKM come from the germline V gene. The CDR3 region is CASTLGGDRANQPQHF. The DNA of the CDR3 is TGTGCCAGCACCCTCGGAGGGGACAGGGCAAATCAGCCCCAGCATTTT.

The CDR3 nucleotides are TGTGCCAGCAGCTTCAGGGGACCGGGAGATACGCAGTATTTT. Its protein product is CASSFRGPGDTQYF. The chain is built from TRBV11-2 and TRBJ2-3, with D perhaps TRBD1 (6 bases). The germline V gene has CDR1 SGHAT and CDR2 FQNNGV. The CDR3 runs 14 residues. Trimming took off 3 bases at V and 5 bases at J, with 12 bases between the two ends.

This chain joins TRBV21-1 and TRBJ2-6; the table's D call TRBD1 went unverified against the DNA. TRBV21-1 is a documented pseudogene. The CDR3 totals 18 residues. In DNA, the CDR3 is TGTGCCAGCAGCAACACGGGACAGGGGTTTCCTGGGGCCAACGTCCTGACTTTC. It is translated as CASSNTGQGFPGANVLTF.

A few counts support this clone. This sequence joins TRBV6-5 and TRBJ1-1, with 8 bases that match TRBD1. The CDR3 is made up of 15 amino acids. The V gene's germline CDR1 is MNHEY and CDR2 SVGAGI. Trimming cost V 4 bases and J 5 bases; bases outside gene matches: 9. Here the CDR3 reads CASSWTGLRGTEAFF. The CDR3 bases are TGTGCCAGCAGTTGGACAGGGCTGAGAGGTACTGAAGCTTTCTTT.

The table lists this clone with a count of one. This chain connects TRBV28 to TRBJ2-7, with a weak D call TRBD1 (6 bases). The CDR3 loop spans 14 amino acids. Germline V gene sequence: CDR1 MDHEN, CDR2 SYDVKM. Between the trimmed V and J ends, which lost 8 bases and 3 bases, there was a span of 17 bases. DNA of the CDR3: TGTGCCAGCCGCCCCGGGACATTGAGCTACGAGCAGTACTTC. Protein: CASRPGTLSYEQYF.

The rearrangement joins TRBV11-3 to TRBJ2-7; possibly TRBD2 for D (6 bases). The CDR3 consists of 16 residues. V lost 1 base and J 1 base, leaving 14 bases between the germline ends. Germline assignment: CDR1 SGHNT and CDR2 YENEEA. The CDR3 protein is CASSLGPPGESYEQYF. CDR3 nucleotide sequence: TGTGCCAGCAGCTTAGGCCCACCGGGGGAATCCTACGAGCAGTACTTC.

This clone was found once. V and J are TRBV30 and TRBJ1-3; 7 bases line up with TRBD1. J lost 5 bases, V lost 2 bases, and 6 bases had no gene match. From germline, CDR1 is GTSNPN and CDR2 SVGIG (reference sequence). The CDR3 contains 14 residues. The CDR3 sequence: CAWSRLGGRNTIYF. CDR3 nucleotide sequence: TGTGCCTGGAGTCGATTAGGGGGCAGAAACACCATATATTTT.

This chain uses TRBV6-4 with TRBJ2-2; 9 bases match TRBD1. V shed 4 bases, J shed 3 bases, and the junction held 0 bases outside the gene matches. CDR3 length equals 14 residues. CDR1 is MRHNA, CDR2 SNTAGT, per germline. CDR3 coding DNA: TGTGCCAGCAGTGGACAGGGGGACACCGGGGAGCTGTTTTTT. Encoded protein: CASSGQGDTGELFF.

CDR3 nucleotide sequence: TGTGCCAGCAACTCGCAGGGGGATATGAACACTGAAGCTTTCTTT. Translating gives CASNSQGDMNTEAFF. The chain uses TRBV28 and TRBJ1-1, with 7 positions matching TRBD1. There are 15 residues in the CDR3. The junction had 8 bases not matched to a gene; V was cut back by 7 bases and J by 0 bases. The germline CDR1 and CDR2 sequences are MDHEN and SYDVKM.

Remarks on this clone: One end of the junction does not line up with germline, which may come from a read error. Here the CDR3 DNA reads TGCGCCAGCAGCCAATTAAGAGGGGACAGGGACGACTTC. It codes for CASSQLRGDRDDF. This chain connects TRBV4-1 to TRBJ2-7, with 9 bases aligning to TRBD1. This CDR3 is 13 amino acids long. CDR1 MGHRA and CDR2 YSYEKL come from the germline V gene.

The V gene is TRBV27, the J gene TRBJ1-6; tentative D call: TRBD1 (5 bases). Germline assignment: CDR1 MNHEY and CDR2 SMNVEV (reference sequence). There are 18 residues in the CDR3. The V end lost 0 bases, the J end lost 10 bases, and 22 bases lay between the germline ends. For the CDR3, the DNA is TGTGCCAGCAGTTTATCGATTCTCGGGGGGGTGGGTAAATCACCCCTCCACTTT. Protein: CASSLSILGGVGKSPLHF.

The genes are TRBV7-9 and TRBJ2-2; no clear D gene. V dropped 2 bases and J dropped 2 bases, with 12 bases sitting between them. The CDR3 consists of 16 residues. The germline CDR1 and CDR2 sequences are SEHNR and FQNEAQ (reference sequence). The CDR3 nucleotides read TGTGCCAGCAGCTTAAACGTCGGCGGAAACACCGGGGAGCTGTTTTTT. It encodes CASSLNVGGNTGELFF.